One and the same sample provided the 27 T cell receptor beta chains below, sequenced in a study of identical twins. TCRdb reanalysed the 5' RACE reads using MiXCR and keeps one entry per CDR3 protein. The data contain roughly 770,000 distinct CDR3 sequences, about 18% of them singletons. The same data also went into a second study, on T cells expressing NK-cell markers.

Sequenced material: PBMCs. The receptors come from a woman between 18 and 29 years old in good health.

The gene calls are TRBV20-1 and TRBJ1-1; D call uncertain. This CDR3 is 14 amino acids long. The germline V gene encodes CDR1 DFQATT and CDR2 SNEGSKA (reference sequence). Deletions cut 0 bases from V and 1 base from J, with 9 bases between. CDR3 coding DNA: TGCAGTGCTAGAGAGCCCGAACCGAACACTGAAGCTTTCTTT. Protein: CSAREPEPNTEAFF.

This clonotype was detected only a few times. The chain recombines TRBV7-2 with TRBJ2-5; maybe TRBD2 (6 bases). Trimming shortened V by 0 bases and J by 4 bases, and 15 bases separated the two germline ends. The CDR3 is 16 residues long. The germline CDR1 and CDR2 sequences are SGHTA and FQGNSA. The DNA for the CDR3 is TGTGCCAGCAGCTTAGCTTGGGCGGGGTTAGGAGAGACCCAGTACTTC. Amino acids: CASSLAWAGLGETQYF.

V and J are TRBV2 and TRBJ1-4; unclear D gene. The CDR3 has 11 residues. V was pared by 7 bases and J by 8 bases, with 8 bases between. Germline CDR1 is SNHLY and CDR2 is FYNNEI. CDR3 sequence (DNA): TGTGCCAGCATGAGTCGCGAAAAACTGTTTTTT. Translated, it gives CASMSREKLFF.

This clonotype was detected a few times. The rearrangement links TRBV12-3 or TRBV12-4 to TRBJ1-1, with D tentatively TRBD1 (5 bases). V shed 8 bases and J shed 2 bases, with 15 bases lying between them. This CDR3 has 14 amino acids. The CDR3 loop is CASRWGQSNTEAFF. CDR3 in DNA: TGTGCCAGCCGGTGGGGCCAGAGTAACACTGAAGCTTTCTTT.

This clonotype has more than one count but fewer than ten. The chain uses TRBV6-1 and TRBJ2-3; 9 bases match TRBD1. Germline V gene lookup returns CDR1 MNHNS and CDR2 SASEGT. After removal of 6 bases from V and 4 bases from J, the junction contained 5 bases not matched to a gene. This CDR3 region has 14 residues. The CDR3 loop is CASSRDRVSDTQYF. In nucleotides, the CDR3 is TGTGCCAGCAGCAGGGACAGGGTTTCAGATACGCAGTATTTT.

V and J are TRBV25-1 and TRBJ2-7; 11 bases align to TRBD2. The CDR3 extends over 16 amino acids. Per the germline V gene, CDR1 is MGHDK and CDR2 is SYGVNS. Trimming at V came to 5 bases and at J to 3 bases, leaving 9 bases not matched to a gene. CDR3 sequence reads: CASSTSTSGSIYEQYF. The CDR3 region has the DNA TGTGCCAGCAGTACATCAACTAGCGGGAGTATCTACGAGCAGTACTTC.

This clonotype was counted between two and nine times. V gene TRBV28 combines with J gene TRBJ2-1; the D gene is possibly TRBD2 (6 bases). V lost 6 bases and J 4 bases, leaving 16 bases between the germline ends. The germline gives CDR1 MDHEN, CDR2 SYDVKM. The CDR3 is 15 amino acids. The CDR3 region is CASRVLGGLYNEQFF. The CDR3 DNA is TGTGCCAGCAGAGTCCTCGGGGGATTATACAATGAGCAGTTCTTC.

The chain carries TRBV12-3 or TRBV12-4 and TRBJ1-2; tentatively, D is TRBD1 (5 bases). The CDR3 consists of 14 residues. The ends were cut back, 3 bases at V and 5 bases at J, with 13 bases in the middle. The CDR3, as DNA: TGTGCCAGCAGTTTCCGACAGCATAGTTATGGCTACACCTTC. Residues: CASSFRQHSYGYTF.

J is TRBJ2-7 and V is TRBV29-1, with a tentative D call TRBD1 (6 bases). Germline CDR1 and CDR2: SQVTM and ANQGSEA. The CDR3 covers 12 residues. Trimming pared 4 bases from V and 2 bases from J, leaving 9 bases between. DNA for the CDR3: TGCAGCGTTGTGGGGGACACCTACGAGCAGTACTTC. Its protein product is CSVVGDTYEQYF.

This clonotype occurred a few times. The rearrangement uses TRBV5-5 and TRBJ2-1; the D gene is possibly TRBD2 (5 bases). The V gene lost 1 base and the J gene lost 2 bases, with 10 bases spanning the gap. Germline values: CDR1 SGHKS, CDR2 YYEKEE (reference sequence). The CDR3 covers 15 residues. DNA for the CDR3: TGTGCCAGCAGCTTGCTCGGGGAACCCTACAATGAGCAGTTCTTC. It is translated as CASSLLGEPYNEQFF.

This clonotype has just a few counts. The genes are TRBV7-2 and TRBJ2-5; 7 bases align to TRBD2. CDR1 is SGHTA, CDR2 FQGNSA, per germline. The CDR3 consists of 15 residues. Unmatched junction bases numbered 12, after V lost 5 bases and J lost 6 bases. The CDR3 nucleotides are TGTGCCAGCAGCCCGAGGGAGGGGATTCGAAAGACCCAGTACTTC. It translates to CASSPREGIRKTQYF. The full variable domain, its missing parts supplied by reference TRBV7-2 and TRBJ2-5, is GAGVSQSPSNKVTEKGKDVELRCDPISGHTALYWYRQSLGQGLEFLIYFQGNSAPDKSGLPSDRFSAERTGGSVSTLTIQRTQQEDSAVYLCASSPREGIRKTQYFGPGTRLLVL.

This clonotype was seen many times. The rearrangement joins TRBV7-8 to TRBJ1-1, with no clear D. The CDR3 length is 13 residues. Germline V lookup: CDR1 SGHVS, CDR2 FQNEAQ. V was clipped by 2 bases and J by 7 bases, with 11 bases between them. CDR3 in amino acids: CASSLIIQGEAFF. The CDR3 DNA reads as TGTGCCAGCAGCTTAATCATTCAAGGTGAAGCTTTCTTT.

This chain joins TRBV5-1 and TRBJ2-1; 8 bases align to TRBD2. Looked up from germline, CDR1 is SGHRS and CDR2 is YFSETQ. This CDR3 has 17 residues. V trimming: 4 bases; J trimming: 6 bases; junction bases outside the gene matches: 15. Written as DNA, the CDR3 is TGCGCCAGCAGCGCTACCTGGGGGGAGCGGGGGACCAATGAGCAGTTCTTC. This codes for CASSATWGERGTNEQFF.

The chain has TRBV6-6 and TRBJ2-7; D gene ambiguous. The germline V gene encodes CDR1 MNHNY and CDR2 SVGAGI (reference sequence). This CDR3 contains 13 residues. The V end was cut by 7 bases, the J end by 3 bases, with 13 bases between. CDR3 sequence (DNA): TGTGCCAGCAAGAGACTGGAGAGCTACGAGCAGTACTTC. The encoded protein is CASKRLESYEQYF.

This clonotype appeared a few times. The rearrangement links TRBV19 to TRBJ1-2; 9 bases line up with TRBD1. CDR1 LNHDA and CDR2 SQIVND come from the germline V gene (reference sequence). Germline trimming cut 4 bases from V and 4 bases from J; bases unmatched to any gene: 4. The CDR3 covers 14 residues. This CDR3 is CASSKDRGSYGYTF. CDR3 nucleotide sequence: TGTGCCAGTAGTAAAGACAGGGGGAGCTATGGCTACACCTTC.

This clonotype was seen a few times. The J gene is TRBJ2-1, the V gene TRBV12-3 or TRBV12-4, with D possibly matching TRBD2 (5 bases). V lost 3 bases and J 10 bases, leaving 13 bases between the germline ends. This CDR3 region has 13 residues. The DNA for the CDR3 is TGTGCCAGCAGTTTTAAACGTGGCGGGGAGCAGTTCTTC. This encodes CASSFKRGGEQFF.

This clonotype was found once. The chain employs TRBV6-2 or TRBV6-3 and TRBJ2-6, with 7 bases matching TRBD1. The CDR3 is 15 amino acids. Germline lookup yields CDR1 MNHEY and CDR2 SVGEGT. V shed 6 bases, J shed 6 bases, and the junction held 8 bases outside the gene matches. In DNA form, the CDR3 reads TGTGCCAGCAGCTACCCCGACAGGGCGGCCAACGTCCTGACTTTC. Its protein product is CASSYPDRAANVLTF.

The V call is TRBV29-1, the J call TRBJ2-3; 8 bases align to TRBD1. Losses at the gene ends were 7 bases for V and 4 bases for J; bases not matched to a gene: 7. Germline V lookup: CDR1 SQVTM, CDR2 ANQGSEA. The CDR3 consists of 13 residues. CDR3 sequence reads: CSARGQGSDTQYF. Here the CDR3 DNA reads TGCAGCGCCCGAGGACAGGGCTCAGATACGCAGTATTTT.

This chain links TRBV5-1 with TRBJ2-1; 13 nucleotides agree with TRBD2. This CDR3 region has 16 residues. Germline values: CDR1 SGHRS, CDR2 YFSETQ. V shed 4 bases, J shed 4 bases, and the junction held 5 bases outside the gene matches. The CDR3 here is CASSMTSGGLYNEQFF. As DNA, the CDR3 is TGCGCCAGCAGCATGACTAGCGGGGGGTTATACAATGAGCAGTTCTTC.

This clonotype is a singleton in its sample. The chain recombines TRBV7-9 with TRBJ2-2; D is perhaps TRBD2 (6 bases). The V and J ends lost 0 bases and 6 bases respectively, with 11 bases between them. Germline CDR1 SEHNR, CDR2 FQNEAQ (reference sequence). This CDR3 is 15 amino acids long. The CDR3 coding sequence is TGTGCCAGCAGCTTAGCGGTCTTAGCGGCCGGGGAGCTGTTTTTT. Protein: CASSLAVLAAGELFF.

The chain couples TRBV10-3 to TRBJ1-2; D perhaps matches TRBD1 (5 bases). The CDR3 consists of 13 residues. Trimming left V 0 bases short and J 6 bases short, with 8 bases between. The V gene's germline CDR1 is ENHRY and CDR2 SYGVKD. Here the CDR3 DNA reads TGTGCCATCAGTGAGTCGAGCAGGGATGGCTACACCTTC. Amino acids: CAISESSRDGYTF.

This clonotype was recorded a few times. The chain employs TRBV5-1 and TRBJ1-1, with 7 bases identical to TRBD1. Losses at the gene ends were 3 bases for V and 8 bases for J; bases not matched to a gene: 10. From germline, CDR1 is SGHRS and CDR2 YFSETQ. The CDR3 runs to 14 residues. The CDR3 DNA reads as TGCGCCAGCAGCTCAGTACCGGGACAGAGCGAAGCTTTCTTT. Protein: CASSSVPGQSEAFF.

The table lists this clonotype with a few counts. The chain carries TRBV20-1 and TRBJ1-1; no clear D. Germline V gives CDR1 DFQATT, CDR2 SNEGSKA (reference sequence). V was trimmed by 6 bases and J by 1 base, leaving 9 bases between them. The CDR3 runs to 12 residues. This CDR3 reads CSAMRRNTEAFF. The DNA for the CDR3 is TGCAGTGCAATGAGACGGAACACTGAAGCTTTCTTT.

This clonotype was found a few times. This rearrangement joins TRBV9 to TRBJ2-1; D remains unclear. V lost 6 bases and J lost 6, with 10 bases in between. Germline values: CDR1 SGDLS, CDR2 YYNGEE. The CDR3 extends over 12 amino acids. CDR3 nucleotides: TGTGCCAGCAATTACAGTCCCAATGAGCAGTTCTTC. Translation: CASNYSPNEQFF. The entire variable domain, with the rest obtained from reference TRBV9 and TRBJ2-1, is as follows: DSGVTQTPKHLITATGQRVTLRCSPRSGDLSVYWYQQSLDQGLQFLIQYYNGEERAKGNILERFSAQQFPDLHSELNLSSLELGDSALYFCASNYSPNEQFFGPGTRLTVL.

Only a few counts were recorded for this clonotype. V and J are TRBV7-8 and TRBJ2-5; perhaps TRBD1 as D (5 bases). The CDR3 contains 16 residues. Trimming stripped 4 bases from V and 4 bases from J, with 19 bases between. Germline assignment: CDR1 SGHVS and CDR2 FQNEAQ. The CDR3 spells CASSWTIRVSSETQYF. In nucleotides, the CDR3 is TGTGCCAGCAGCTGGACAATCAGGGTGTCGTCAGAGACCCAGTACTTC.

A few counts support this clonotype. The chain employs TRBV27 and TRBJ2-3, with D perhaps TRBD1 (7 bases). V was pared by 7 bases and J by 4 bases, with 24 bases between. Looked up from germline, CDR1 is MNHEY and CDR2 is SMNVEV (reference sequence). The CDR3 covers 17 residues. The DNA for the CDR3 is TGTGCCAGCACACACCTGACTAGGGGGCGAGGGGCAGATACGCAGTATTTT. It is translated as CASTHLTRGRGADTQYF.

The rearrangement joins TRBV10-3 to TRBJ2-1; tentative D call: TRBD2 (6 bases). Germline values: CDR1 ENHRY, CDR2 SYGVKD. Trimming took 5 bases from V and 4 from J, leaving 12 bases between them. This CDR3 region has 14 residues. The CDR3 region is CAISSGLGYNEQFF. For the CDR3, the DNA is TGTGCCATCAGTTCGGGACTGGGTTACAATGAGCAGTTCTTC.